The rows below give T cell receptor beta chains drawn from one sample of a study of T cell responses to AZD1222 COVID-19 vaccine. Produced via immunoSEQ multiplex PCR; TCRdb's table is partial and in-frame only. Of roughly 200,000 clones in the sample, about 92% were seen once. The sample consisted of peripheral blood, taken on day 0 of MenACWY control vaccination. The receptors here all came from an adult in good health. The CDR3 runs from the conserved cysteine through the conserved F or W. Each record gives: clone size, D gene, J gene, V gene, CDR3 DNA, CDR3 protein. D genes are given only for firm matches. Expanded clones get a size class; other rows say once, few or many, or leave the size out.

abundance: .; d_gene: .; j_gene: TRBJ1-5; v_gene: TRBV15; CDR3nt: TGTGCCACCAGCAGAGATGTAAAGCCCCAGCATTTT; CDR3aa: CATSRDVKPQHF
abundance: .; d_gene: .; j_gene: TRBJ2-2; v_gene: TRBV6-5; CDR3nt: TGTGCCAGCAGTTACACAACCGGGGAGCTGTTTTTT; CDR3aa: CASSYTTGELFF
abundance: .; d_gene: TRBD1; j_gene: TRBJ1-1; v_gene: TRBV5-4; CDR3nt: TGTGCCAGCAGCTTGGACCCAGGGGGTATGAACACTGAAGCTTTCTTT; CDR3aa: CASSLDPGGMNTEAFF
abundance: .; d_gene: TRBD1; j_gene: TRBJ1-1; v_gene: TRBV3-1/TRBV3-2; CDR3nt: TGTGCCAGCAGCCAAGATACAGGGGGTCGGACTGAAGCTTTCTTT; CDR3aa: CASSQDTGGRTEAFF
abundance: .; d_gene: .; j_gene: TRBJ1-1; v_gene: TRBV7-8; CDR3nt: TGTGCCAGCAGCTTAGGTCTCGGGCAGGGGATGAACACTGAAGCTTTCTTT; CDR3aa: CASSLGLGQGMNTEAFF
abundance: once; d_gene: .; j_gene: TRBJ1-2; v_gene: TRBV28; CDR3nt: TGTGCCAGCAGTACCGGGGGCTTATTGGGGGGCTATGGCTACACCTTC; CDR3aa: CASSTGGLLGGYGYTF
abundance: .; d_gene: TRBD2; j_gene: TRBJ2-7; v_gene: TRBV9; CDR3nt: TGTGCCAGCAGCGCGGGGACTAGCGGGGGGAGCGAGCAGTACTTC; CDR3aa: CASSAGTSGGSEQYF
abundance: few; d_gene: .; j_gene: TRBJ1-1; v_gene: TRBV3-1/TRBV3-2; CDR3nt: TGTGCCAGCAGCTTTACAAGGAGGAACACTGAAGCTTTCTTT; CDR3aa: CASSFTRRNTEAFF
abundance: .; d_gene: TRBD2; j_gene: TRBJ2-5; v_gene: TRBV27; CDR3nt: TGTGCCAGCAGTTTAGCCCCTCAGCGGGGGGCCAGGGAGACCCAGTACTTC; CDR3aa: CASSLAPQRGARETQYF
abundance: .; d_gene: .; j_gene: TRBJ2-3; v_gene: TRBV6-1; CDR3nt: TGTGCCAGCAGTGAATCGGGCCCCCCCCACGCAGATACGCAGTATTTT; CDR3aa: CASSESGPPHADTQYF
abundance: .; d_gene: .; j_gene: TRBJ1-5; v_gene: TRBV19; CDR3nt: TGTGCCAGTAGTATAGGTTCGGGCTTCGGGCCCCAGCATTTT; CDR3aa: CASSIGSGFGPQHF
abundance: .; d_gene: .; j_gene: TRBJ1-1; v_gene: TRBV19; CDR3nt: TGTGCCAGTAGTATTTCGGCAGGGGTAGGCACTGAAGCTTTCTTT; CDR3aa: CASSISAGVGTEAFF
abundance: .; d_gene: .; j_gene: TRBJ1-3; v_gene: TRBV28; CDR3nt: TGTGCCAGCAGTTTGGGGGTGTTGACTGGAAACACCATATATTTT; CDR3aa: CASSLGVLTGNTIYF
abundance: few; d_gene: .; j_gene: TRBJ2-7; v_gene: TRBV30; CDR3nt: TGTGCCTGGACCCCAGGGCACCCGAGCTCCTACGAGCAGTACTTC; CDR3aa: CAWTPGHPSSYEQYF
abundance: .; d_gene: TRBD1; j_gene: TRBJ1-2; v_gene: TRBV3-1/TRBV3-2; CDR3nt: TGTGCCAGCAGCCAAGGACAGGGATCTGGCTACACCTTC; CDR3aa: CASSQGQGSGYTF
abundance: once; d_gene: TRBD2; j_gene: TRBJ2-1; v_gene: TRBV28; CDR3nt: TGTGCCAGCAGTTTTATAGCGGGGGGGCTTGGTGAGCAGTTCTTC; CDR3aa: CASSFIAGGLGEQFF
abundance: .; d_gene: .; j_gene: TRBJ2-3; v_gene: TRBV21-1; CDR3nt: TGTGCCAGCAGCAACGAGTATCATAAGGATACGCAGTATTTT; CDR3aa: CASSNEYHKDTQYF
abundance: .; d_gene: .; j_gene: TRBJ1-2; v_gene: TRBV6-5; CDR3nt: TGTGCCAGCAGCTTGGACAGTGGCTATGGCTACACCTTC; CDR3aa: CASSLDSGYGYTF
abundance: once; d_gene: TRBD1; j_gene: TRBJ1-1; v_gene: TRBV13; CDR3nt: TGTGCCAGCAGCTGGACAGGGTTCAGGGACACTGAAGCTTTCTTT; CDR3aa: CASSWTGFRDTEAFF
abundance: .; d_gene: .; j_gene: TRBJ1-3; v_gene: TRBV7-9; CDR3nt: TGTGCCAGCAGCTTAGAACTGGCCACGGGAGGAAACACCATATATTTT; CDR3aa: CASSLELATGGNTIYF
abundance: .; d_gene: .; j_gene: TRBJ1-5; v_gene: TRBV27; CDR3nt: TGTGCCAGCAGACGGGGCGGAAGCAATCAGCCCCAGCATTTT; CDR3aa: CASRRGGSNQPQHF
abundance: .; d_gene: .; j_gene: TRBJ1-1; v_gene: TRBV6-5; CDR3nt: TGTGCCAGCAACCAAGGCCTGAACACTGAAGCTTTCTTT; CDR3aa: CASNQGLNTEAFF